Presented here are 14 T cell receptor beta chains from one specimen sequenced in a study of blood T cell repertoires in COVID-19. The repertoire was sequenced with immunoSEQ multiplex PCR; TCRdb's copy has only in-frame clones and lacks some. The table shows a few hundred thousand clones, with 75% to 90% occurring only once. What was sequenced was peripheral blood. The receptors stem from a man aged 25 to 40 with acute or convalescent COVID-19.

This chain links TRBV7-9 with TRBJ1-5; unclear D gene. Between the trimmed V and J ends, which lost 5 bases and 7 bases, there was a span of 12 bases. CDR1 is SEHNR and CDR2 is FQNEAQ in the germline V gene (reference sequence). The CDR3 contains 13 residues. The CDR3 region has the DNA TGTGCCAGCAGCCGCAATTCAGGACAGCCCCAGCATTTT. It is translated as CASSRNSGQPQHF.

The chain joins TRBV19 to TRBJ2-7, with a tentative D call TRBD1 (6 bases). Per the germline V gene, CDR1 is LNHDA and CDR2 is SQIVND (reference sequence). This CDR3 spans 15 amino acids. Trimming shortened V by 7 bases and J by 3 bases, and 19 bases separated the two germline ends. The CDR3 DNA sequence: TGTGCCAGTACCCTCAGGCCGGGACAAAACTACGAGCAGTACTTC. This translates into CASTLRPGQNYEQYF.

In nucleotides, the CDR3 is TGTGCCAGCAGTCCCCCAACCGGAGGACGGGATGGCTACACCTTC. It translates to CASSPPTGGRDGYTF. This chain joins TRBV28 and TRBJ1-2; no reliable D call. CDR1 is MDHEN, CDR2 SYDVKM, per germline. CDR3 size: 15 residues. Trimming cost V 5 bases and J 6 bases, with 19 bases left between them.

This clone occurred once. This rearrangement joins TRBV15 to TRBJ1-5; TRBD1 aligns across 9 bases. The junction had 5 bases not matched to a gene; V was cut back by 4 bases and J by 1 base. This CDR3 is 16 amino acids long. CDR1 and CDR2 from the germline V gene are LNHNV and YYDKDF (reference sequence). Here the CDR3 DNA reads TGTGCCACCAGCAAGACCGGGACAGGGAGCAATCAGCCCCAGCATTTT. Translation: CATSKTGTGSNQPQHF.

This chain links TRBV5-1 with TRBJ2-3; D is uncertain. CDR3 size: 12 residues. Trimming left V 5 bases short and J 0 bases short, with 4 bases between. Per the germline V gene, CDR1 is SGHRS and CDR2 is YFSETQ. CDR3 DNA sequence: TGCGCCAGCAGGTCTAGCACAGATACGCAGTATTTT. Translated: CASRSSTDTQYF.

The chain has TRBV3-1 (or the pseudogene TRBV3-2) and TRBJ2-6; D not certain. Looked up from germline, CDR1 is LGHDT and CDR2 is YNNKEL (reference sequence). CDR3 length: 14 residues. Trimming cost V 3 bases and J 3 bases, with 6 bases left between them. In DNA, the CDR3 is TGTGCCAGCAGCCAGTCTTATGGGGCCAACGTCCTGACTTTC. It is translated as CASSQSYGANVLTF.

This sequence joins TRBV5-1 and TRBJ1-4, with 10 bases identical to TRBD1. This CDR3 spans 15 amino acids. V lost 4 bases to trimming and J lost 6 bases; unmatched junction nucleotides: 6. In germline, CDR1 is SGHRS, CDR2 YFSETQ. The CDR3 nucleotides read TGCGCCAGCAGCGCCGTGACAGGGGGCGATGAAAAACTGTTTTTT. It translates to CASSAVTGGDEKLFF.

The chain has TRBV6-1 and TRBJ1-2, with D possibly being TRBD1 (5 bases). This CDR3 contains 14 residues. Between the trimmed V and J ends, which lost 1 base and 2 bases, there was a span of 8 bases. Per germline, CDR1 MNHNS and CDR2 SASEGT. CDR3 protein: CASSEGQRNYGYTF. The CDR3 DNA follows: TGTGCCAGCAGTGAAGGACAGAGAAACTATGGCTACACCTTC.

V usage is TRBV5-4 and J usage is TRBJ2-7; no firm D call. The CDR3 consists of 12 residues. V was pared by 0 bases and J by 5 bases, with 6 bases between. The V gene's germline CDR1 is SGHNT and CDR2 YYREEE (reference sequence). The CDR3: CASSLEPNEQYF. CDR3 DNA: TGTGCCAGCAGCTTGGAGCCGAACGAGCAGTACTTC.

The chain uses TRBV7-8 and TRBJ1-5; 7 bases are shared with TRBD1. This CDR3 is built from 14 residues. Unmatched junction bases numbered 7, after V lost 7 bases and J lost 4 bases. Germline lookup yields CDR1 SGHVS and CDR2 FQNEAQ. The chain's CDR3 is CASNADRKNQPQHF. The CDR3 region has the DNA TGTGCCAGCAACGCGGACAGGAAGAATCAGCCCCAGCATTTT.

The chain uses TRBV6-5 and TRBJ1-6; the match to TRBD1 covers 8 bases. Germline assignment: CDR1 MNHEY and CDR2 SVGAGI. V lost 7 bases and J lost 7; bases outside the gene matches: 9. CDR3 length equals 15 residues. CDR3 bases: TGTGCCAGCACTGGAAGACAGGGGACCAATTCACCCCTCCACTTT. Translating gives CASTGRQGTNSPLHF.

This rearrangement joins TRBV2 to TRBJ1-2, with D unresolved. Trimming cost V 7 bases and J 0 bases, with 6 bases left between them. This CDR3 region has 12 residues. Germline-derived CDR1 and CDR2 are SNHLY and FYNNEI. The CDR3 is CASKSANYGYTF. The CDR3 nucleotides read TGTGCCAGCAAATCAGCTAACTATGGCTACACCTTC.

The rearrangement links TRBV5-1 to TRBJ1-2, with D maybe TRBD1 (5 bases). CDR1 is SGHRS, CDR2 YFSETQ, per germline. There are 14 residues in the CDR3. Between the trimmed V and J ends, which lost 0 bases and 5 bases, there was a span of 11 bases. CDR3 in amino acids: CASSLAPAGYGYTF. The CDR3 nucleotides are TGCGCCAGCAGCTTGGCCCCCGCAGGGTATGGCTACACCTTC. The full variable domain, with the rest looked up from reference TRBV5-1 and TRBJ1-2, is KAGVTQTPRYLIKTRGQQVTLSCSPISGHRSVSWYQQTPGQGLQFLFEYFSETQRNKGNFPGRFSGRQFSNSRSEMNVSTLELGDSALYLCASSLAPAGYGYTFGSGTRLTVV.

CDR3 in amino acids: CASSYRVYNEQFF. CDR3 bases: TGTGCCAGCAGCTACAGGGTTTACAATGAGCAGTTCTTC. The genes are TRBV7-2 and TRBJ2-1, with D perhaps TRBD1 (6 bases). Germline CDR1 SGHTA, CDR2 FQGNSA. Trimming removed 4 bases from V and 4 bases from J, with 8 bases in between. The CDR3 runs 13 residues.